The clone carrying this T cell receptor (beta chain) was seen at least ten times. Its specificity is unknown. A 5'RACE reaction primed in the constant segment made cDNA libraries of TCR alpha and TCR beta, and these carried sample barcodes and UMIs. MiXCR was run by TCRdb on the 5' RACE reads, yielding one entry per CDR3 protein. The sample holds fewer than 15,000 distinct CDR3 sequences, roughly 17% seen once. The J segment lost 8 bases and the V segment lost 3 bases, leaving 4 bases of the junction unmatched. This CDR3 has 13 amino acids. Germline lookup yields CDR1 SGHNT and CDR2 YYREEE (reference sequence). This sample stems from a study of T-cell memory formation after mild COVID-19. Study in general: Each donor largely had its own TCR clusters.

Study results and limitations: The study found balanced CD4/CD8 in clones contracting day 15 to 85 and a CD4+ lean in later expanders. CD4+ contracting clones lay mainly in CM and EM, CD8+ ones in EMRA.

The specimen was PBMCs or a T cell subset sorted from them (not recorded which). The receptor was derived from a man aged 18 to 30 who had mild COVID-19 (a few samples of this study predate the infection). Cell type and time point are not known. The J gene is TRBJ2-1, the V gene TRBV5-4; 8 nucleotides line up with TRBD1. The CDR3 DNA sequence: TGTGCCAGCAGCTCGGACAGGGACTATGAGCAGTTCTTC. It codes for CASSSDRDYEQFF.